This entry is about one T cell receptor beta chain. This clonotype was counted at least ten times. Its target antigen remains unknown. No qualities accompany the bases; no much larger clone lies one base away. Lymph node samples came from the axillary draining lymph nodes of breast cancer patients. From the germline V gene, CDR1 is SGHDT and CDR2 is YYEEEE. Trimming removed 2 bases from V and 9 bases from J; the gene matches leave 2 bases unexplained. The CDR3 runs 13 amino acids, cysteine and phenylalanine included. Just the 39-base CDR3 DNA is kept, in frame starting at base 1. These data are taken from a study of breast tumors, draining lymph nodes, adjacent tissues listed by TCRdb under 2016. Describing the broader study: The study compared TCR beta repertoires across tumor, adjacent nontumor tissue and axillary lymph nodes from breast cancer patients. In human breast cancer, the study set out to assess how tumor, surrounding tissue and draining lymph node repertoires relate to one another and whether T cells might be exchanged between them.

What the authors observed across the whole study: Tumors showed preferential V and J gene usage, and their T-cell repertoire diversity fell below that of lymph nodes yet above that of nontumor tissue. The study presented the conclusion that tumor T cells originate in lymph nodes as consistent with a hypothesis, not as something directly demonstrated. The data were considered consistent with the idea that most tumor T cells come from the lymph node and then expand in tumor tissue. The similarity between tumor and nontumor tissue repertoires was significantly greater in luminal-like breast cancer than in basal-like breast cancer.

Sequencing instrument: Illumina HiSeq 2000. Multiplex PCR amplification was used to generate the TCR beta chain libraries. High-throughput sequencing was used to analyze the amplified TCR beta chain products. Through fastp at Q25 and MiXCR, TCRdb rebuilt clones from the public reads, retaining in-frame beta chains. Entries that share a CDR3 protein sequence are merged under the most common genes and DNA. The sample includes some 85,000 distinct CDR3 sequences, with roughly 29% observed a single time. Jointly, the top ten make up roughly 8.1% of the sample. The TCR comes from a female donor with breast cancer. Some clones in this sample may be carry-over from other donors' samples. The sequenced sample consisted of axillary lymph node tissue. The chain was built from TRBV5-6 and TRBJ2-1, and 10 junction bases match TRBD2. The CDR3 reads CASSFTSGIEQFF. The DNA sequence is given as TGTGCCAGCAGCTTCACTAGCGGGATTGAGCAGTTCTTC.